A selection of T cell receptor beta chains follows, all from one sample in a study of blood T cell repertoires in COVID-19. Sequenced by immunoSEQ multiplex PCR; TCRdb stores in-frame clones only, minus some. The table includes about 270,000 clones, roughly nine tenths detected once. The sample consisted of peripheral blood. The receptors derive from a man aged 40-50 years with active or convalescent COVID-19. Both conserved end residues are part of each CDR3. The D gene is left open where the match is weak. Size values are once, few and many counts, or a class for expanded clones, and some rows have none.

size: -; V: TRBV6-5; D: TRBD1; J: TRBJ2-7; CDR3: CASRPIQGAHEQYF; DNA: TGTGCCAGCAGACCAATACAGGGGGCCCACGAGCAGTACTTC
size: -; V: TRBV18; D: -; J: TRBJ2-3; CDR3: CASSPPAGGARPDTQYF; DNA: TGTGCCAGCTCACCCCCTGCTGGAGGCGCACGACCAGATACGCAGTATTTT
size: -; V: TRBV19; D: -; J: TRBJ2-5; CDR3: CASSPRGRGIGETQYF; DNA: TGTGCCAGTAGTCCCCGAGGGAGGGGGATAGGGGAGACCCAGTACTTC
size: once; V: TRBV27; D: TRBD1; J: TRBJ2-7; CDR3: CASSYRDRGHEQYF; DNA: TGTGCCAGCAGTTACCGGGACAGGGGCCACGAGCAGTACTTC
size: -; V: TRBV28; D: TRBD2; J: TRBJ2-5; CDR3: CASSPSGGKETQYF; DNA: TGTGCCAGCAGTCCAAGCGGGGGGAAAGAGACCCAGTACTTC
size: once; V: TRBV5-1; D: -; J: TRBJ1-1; CDR3: CASSLGQETEAFF; DNA: TGCGCCAGCAGCTTGGGACAAGAGACTGAAGCTTTCTTT
size: -; V: TRBV19; D: -; J: TRBJ1-5; CDR3: CASSVLTGSNQPQHF; DNA: TGTGCCAGTAGTGTCCTTACAGGGAGCAATCAGCCCCAGCATTTT
size: -; V: TRBV9; D: -; J: TRBJ2-3; CDR3: CASSQDGRTDTQYF; DNA: TGTGCCAGCAGCCAAGATGGCCGCACAGATACGCAGTATTTT
size: -; V: TRBV19; D: -; J: TRBJ2-7; CDR3: CASSMDRQASYEQYF; DNA: TGTGCCAGTAGTATGGACCGACAGGCCTCCTACGAGCAGTACTTC
size: few; V: TRBV30; D: -; J: TRBJ1-1; CDR3: CAWSSKQSNTEAFF; DNA: TGTGCCTGGAGTTCAAAACAGTCGAACACTGAAGCTTTCTTT
size: -; V: TRBV9; D: -; J: TRBJ1-1; CDR3: CASSPPGWGDAFF; DNA: TGTGCCAGCAGCCCGCCCGGTTGGGGCGATGCTTTCTTT
size: -; V: TRBV6-1; D: -; J: TRBJ2-1; CDR3: CASSEKGTTYNEQFF; DNA: TGTGCCAGCAGTGAAAAGGGGACAACCTACAATGAGCAGTTCTTC
size: few; V: TRBV19; D: -; J: TRBJ1-3; CDR3: CASSETGAGNTIYF; DNA: TGTGCCAGTAGCGAGACAGGCGCTGGAAACACCATATATTTT
size: once; V: TRBV29-1; D: -; J: TRBJ2-1; CDR3: CSVLAYNEQFF; DNA: TGCAGCGTTTTAGCTTACAATGAGCAGTTCTTC
size: -; V: TRBV11-2; D: -; J: TRBJ2-7; CDR3: CASSYSGSYEQYF; DNA: TGTGCCAGCAGCTACAGTGGGTCCTACGAGCAGTACTTC
size: -; V: TRBV10-3; D: -; J: TRBJ1-5; CDR3: CAISAGYDQPQHF; DNA: TGTGCCATCAGTGCCGGGTATGATCAGCCCCAGCATTTT
size: many; V: TRBV9; D: TRBD1; J: TRBJ1-2; CDR3: CASSVVPQGAGGYTF; DNA: TGTGCCAGCAGCGTAGTCCCCCAGGGGGCAGGGGGCTACACCTTC
size: -; V: TRBV12-3/TRBV12-4; D: -; J: TRBJ2-5; CDR3: CASSFERKETQYF; DNA: TGTGCCAGCAGTTTCGAGCGGAAAGAGACCCAGTACTTC
size: -; V: TRBV5-1; D: -; J: TRBJ2-7; CDR3: CASSLDTSYEQYF; DNA: TGCGCCAGCAGCTTGGATACTAGCTACGAGCAGTACTTC
size: -; V: TRBV29-1; D: TRBD1; J: TRBJ2-1; CDR3: CSVDNPQGARRFF; DNA: TGCAGCGTAGATAATCCCCAGGGGGCTCGACGATTCTTC
size: -; V: TRBV2; D: TRBD1; J: TRBJ1-2; CDR3: CASRVRQGYGYTF; DNA: TGTGCCAGCAGGGTTAGACAGGGCTATGGCTACACCTTC
size: -; V: TRBV16; D: -; J: TRBJ2-1; CDR3: CASSLRGQQFF; DNA: TGTGCCAGCAGCCTAAGGGGCCAGCAGTTCTTC
size: -; V: TRBV9; D: -; J: TRBJ2-3; CDR3: CASSVGTRTDTQYF; DNA: TGTGCCAGCAGCGTCGGGACTCGCACAGATACGCAGTATTTT
size: -; V: TRBV30; D: -; J: TRBJ2-2; CDR3: CAWSFGSGVMTGELFF; DNA: TGTGCCTGGAGTTTTGGGAGCGGCGTGATGACCGGGGAGCTGTTTTTT
size: -; V: TRBV19; D: -; J: TRBJ1-3; CDR3: CASTIVPSSGNTIYF; DNA: TGTGCCAGTACTATTGTGCCGAGCTCTGGAAACACCATATATTTT
size: -; V: TRBV29-1; D: -; J: TRBJ2-6; CDR3: CSAPLPAGIFSGANVLTF; DNA: TGCAGCGCCCCCCTACCGGCAGGGATATTCTCTGGGGCCAACGTCCTGACTTTC
size: -; V: TRBV4-2; D: -; J: TRBJ2-7; CDR3: CASSQGGQISYEQYF; DNA: TGTGCCAGCAGCCAAGGAGGGCAGATCTCCTACGAGCAGTACTTC
size: -; V: TRBV14; D: TRBD1; J: TRBJ2-1; CDR3: CASSQAGQYNEQFF; DNA: TGTGCCAGCAGCCAAGCGGGACAGTACAATGAGCAGTTCTTC
size: -; V: TRBV13; D: TRBD1; J: TRBJ1-4; CDR3: CASSYGTVNPINEKLFF; DNA: TGTGCCAGCAGCTACGGGACAGTAAATCCCATTAATGAAAAACTGTTTTTT
size: -; V: TRBV30; D: TRBD1; J: TRBJ1-5; CDR3: CAWGPQGAVGNQPQHF; DNA: TGTGCCTGGGGCCCACAGGGGGCTGTAGGGAATCAGCCCCAGCATTTT
size: -; V: TRBV12-3/TRBV12-4; D: -; J: TRBJ1-1; CDR3: CASSLTGSTEAFF; DNA: TGTGCCAGCAGTTTGACAGGATCCACTGAAGCTTTCTTT
size: -; V: TRBV29-1; D: -; J: TRBJ1-2; CDR3: CSVGVAYGYTF; DNA: TGCAGCGTGGGAGTAGCCTATGGCTACACCTTC
size: -; V: TRBV6-2/TRBV6-3; D: -; J: TRBJ1-6; CDR3: CASSYSDRSLSRNSPLHF; DNA: TGTGCCAGCAGTTACTCCGACAGAAGCCTCAGTCGCAATTCACCCCTCCACTTT
size: -; V: TRBV30; D: -; J: TRBJ2-1; CDR3: CAWSEELWQFF; DNA: TGTGCCTGGAGTGAAGAGCTGTGGCAGTTCTTC